These T cell receptor beta chains were read from a single sample in a study of Graves' ophthalmopathy and Graves' hyperthyroidism. TCRdb called the multiplex PCR reads again in MiXCR, with one record for every CDR3 protein. The table records over 650,000 distinct CDR3 sequences, 35% to 50% of them present only once. Sample: peripheral blood. The receptors here all came from an adult man with Graves' ophthalmopathy. CDR3s include the opening cysteine and the closing phenylalanine or tryptophan. The D gene is left open where the match is weak.

V gene,J gene,D gene,CDR3 protein
TRBV30,TRBJ2-7,NA,CAWNHPGHNTYEQYF
TRBV19,TRBJ1-5,TRBD1,CASYRGGQPQHF
TRBV7-2,TRBJ1-1,NA,CASSFAQINTEAFF
TRBV12-3/TRBV12-4,TRBJ1-4,TRBD1,CASRLGQGGKLFF
TRBV5-1,TRBJ2-7,NA,CASSTGTSYYEQYF
TRBV9,TRBJ2-7,TRBD2,CASSPRDYYEQYF
TRBV11-2,TRBJ2-2,TRBD2,CASSLGVPGLPIRELFF
TRBV10-3,TRBJ2-7,TRBD2,CASTEGGGSYEQYF
TRBV7-9,TRBJ1-1,TRBD1,CASSLEGAGDTEAFF
TRBV9,TRBJ2-7,NA,CASSVGGGSTSYEQYF
TRBV4-2,TRBJ2-5,TRBD2,CASSQVSGGIQETQYF
TRBV7-6,TRBJ2-5,NA,CASSLVQNWEETQYF
TRBV3-1,TRBJ2-5,TRBD2,CASSWGLADQETQYF
TRBV7-3,TRBJ2-2,TRBD2,CASSQSGLAGGPTGELFF
TRBV9,TRBJ1-3,TRBD1,CASSGSTGVGNTIYF
TRBV9,TRBJ2-5,TRBD2,CASSAGTSGQETQYF
TRBV19,TRBJ1-5,NA,CASSGTPSGGNQPQHF
TRBV12-3/TRBV12-4,TRBJ2-7,NA,CASSLRQGKYEQYF
TRBV7-9,TRBJ1-6,NA,CASSPRGHPPHHF
TRBV7-9,TRBJ2-2,NA,CASSDGGYTGGLFF
TRBV2,TRBJ1-5,NA,CASSQSDQPQHF
TRBV20-1,TRBJ1-5,NA,CSARSSRTDSNQPQHF
TRBV10-3,TRBJ2-5,NA,CAISLGEPETQYF
TRBV11-3,TRBJ1-1,NA,CASSQGWWGSAEAFF
TRBV12-3/TRBV12-4,TRBJ1-5,NA,CASSLGGGFQSNQPQHF
TRBV19,TRBJ2-6,NA,CASSMRGYPGANVLTF
TRBV2,TRBJ2-5,NA,CASRPSWGETQYF
TRBV20-1,TRBJ2-7,TRBD2,CSARGTSRYYEQYF
TRBV29-1,TRBJ1-2,NA,CSAREGPNYGYTF
TRBV7-8,TRBJ1-5,TRBD1,CASSPVTGGLWQPQHF
TRBV7-9,TRBJ1-3,NA,CASSSPGPVGNTIYF
TRBV10-3,TRBJ1-1,TRBD1,CASSDDRGRGTEAFF
TRBV20-1,TRBJ1-2,TRBD1,CSARDRDSENYGYTF
TRBV20-1,TRBJ1-4,NA,CSARDGGEKLFF
TRBV9,TRBJ2-5,TRBD1,CASSGGTDVQETQYF
TRBV12-3/TRBV12-4,TRBJ1-2,NA,CASSWDRQNYGYTF
TRBV4-1,TRBJ1-1,NA,CASSPQEEGTEAFF
TRBV6-5,TRBJ1-6,NA,CASSYGQGRSYNSPLHF
TRBV2,TRBJ2-3,TRBD2,CASSTGLATDTQYF
TRBV10-3,TRBJ1-5,TRBD1,CAISRRGQDLGQPQHF
TRBV6-6,TRBJ2-5,NA,CASSYKGGETQYF
TRBV5-1,TRBJ1-1,NA,CASSHLDKRNTEAFF
TRBV7-2,TRBJ2-5,TRBD2,CASSAVAGGRQETQYF
TRBV11-3,TRBJ1-1,NA,CASSPLRGRAFF
TRBV19,TRBJ2-3,TRBD2,CASSIIYSGTIATDTQYF
TRBV11-2,TRBJ1-1,NA,CASSHPVMGNTEAFF
TRBV5-1,TRBJ2-7,NA,CASSFAPPYEQYF
TRBV5-1,TRBJ2-5,NA,CASRVSQETQYF